This T cell receptor (beta chain) was documented in a study of T cells in Graves' hyperthyroidism and ophthalmopathy. Amplification targeted TCR beta CDR3 regions from RNA transcripts. A first-round RT-PCR of the TCR CDR3 used the HTBI primer set. MiXCR, applied by TCRdb to the multiplex PCR reads, yields one record per CDR3 protein. The repertoire has around 240,000 distinct CDR3 sequences, 16% of them found once; the top ten carry around 26%. Subjects with ophthalmopathy showed a Clinical Activity Score no lower than 3, a NOSPECS grade no lower than 4, and a duration shorter than 3 months. More than 9.5 ml fresh peripheral blood yielded the PBMCs. Per the germline V gene, CDR1 is DFQATT and CDR2 is SNEGSKA (reference sequence). V shed 5 bases, J shed 8 bases, and the junction held 9 bases outside the gene matches. The CDR3 runs to 14 residues. This clonotype was picked up one time.

This sequence was found in a woman aged 18-30 years with Graves' ophthalmopathy. This sequence joins TRBV20-1 and TRBJ2-1, with 10 bases lining up with TRBD2. The sample was blood. CDR3 region: CSASPSGSKYEQFF. The CDR3 nucleotides read TGCAGTGCTTCTCCTAGCGGGAGTAAGTATGAGCAGTTCTTC.